The clone carrying this TCR beta chain was seen many times. What it binds is not known. The ends were cut back, 6 bases at V and 3 bases at J, with 12 bases in the middle. The CDR3 totals 13 residues. Germline lookup yields CDR1 SGHVS and CDR2 FQNEAQ. This entry is derived from a study of HIV-infected patients and healthy controls. The study's findings and limits: HIV-infected patients and controls differed significantly in mean usage of eight alpha and eight beta V genes. Compared with untreated HIV+ repertoires, healthy controls showed roughly threefold more distinct CDR3s and higher Shannon diversity. Healthy controls shared more CDR3 sequences between individuals than HIV-infected patients did.

Alpha and beta constant-region primers primed reverse transcription of about 500 ng RNA. Each of the alpha and beta chains got its own library through chain-specific third strand synthesis with indices. TCRdb analysed the 5' RACE reads with MiXCR anew, one entry per CDR3 protein. The table records 15,000 to 20,000 distinct CDR3 sequences, approximately 9.6% of them present only once. No cell fractionation was done, so the repertoire covers all unsorted peripheral blood T cells. Sequences were obtained from blood. This TCR was sampled from an adult in good health. J is TRBJ2-7 and V is TRBV7-8; no reliable D call. This chain's CDR3 is CASRLTWGYEQYF. The CDR3 DNA reads as TGTGCCAGCAGACTAACCTGGGGCTACGAGCAGTACTTC.